This is a list of T cell receptor beta chains from one sample in a study of T cell clonotyping in hematopoietic cell transplantation. Sequencing used immunoSEQ multiplex PCR; TCRdb keeps in-frame clones, though not all of them. The table includes about 12,000 clones, less than 60% detected once. Sequencing was carried out using peripheral blood mononuclear cells. These receptors all come from a man in his fifties or sixties in good health. Some clones in this sample may be carry-over from other donors' samples. CDR3s include the opening cysteine and the closing phenylalanine or tryptophan. D genes are given only for firm matches. Not every row has a clone size; where given, it reads once, few, many or a size class.

>13|TRBD1|-|TRBJ2-7|TRBV29-1
TGCAGCGCCCGGGACAGGTCTTCCTACGAGCAGTACTTC
CSARDRSSYEQYF
>14|-|-|TRBJ2-2|TRBV7-7
TGTGCCAGCTCCCGTGATCTGTCCACCGGGGAGCTGTTTTTT
CASSRDLSTGELFF
>13|-|large|TRBJ1-3|TRBV6-5
TGTGCCAGCAGTTATAGCTCTGGAAACACCATATATTTT
CASSYSSGNTIYF
>14|-|-|TRBJ1-1|TRBV9
TGTGCCAGCGGGCTTCCCGATATGAACACTGAAGCTTTCTTT
CASGLPDMNTEAFF
>15|-|-|TRBJ2-5|TRBV30
TGTGCCTGGAGTGAGAAAGGGTCCCCGCGGGAGACCCAGTACTTC
CAWSEKGSPRETQYF
>12|-|-|TRBJ2-7|TRBV30
TGTGCCTGGAGTATCGGGAGCTACGAGCAGTACTTC
CAWSIGSYEQYF
>12|-|few|TRBJ2-1|TRBV30
TGTGCCTGGAGTGTACAACCCCGGGAGCAGTTCTTC
CAWSVQPREQFF
>14|-|-|TRBJ2-4|TRBV5-6
TGTGCCAGCAGCTCGGTGCTAGCCAAAAACATTCAGTACTTC
CASSSVLAKNIQYF
>14|TRBD2|-|TRBJ2-7|TRBV10-3
TGTGCCATCATGCAGACTAGCGGGAGCTACGAGCAGTACTTC
CAIMQTSGSYEQYF
>17|-|-|TRBJ2-2|TRBV19
TGTGCCAGTAGTACCCTCCCGCTAATTACGAACACCGGGGAGCTGTTTTTT
CASSTLPLITNTGELFF
>16|-|-|TRBJ2-7|TRBV7-2
TGTGCCAGCAGCTTAGGGGCGCTAATACCGATTTACGAGCAGTACTTC
CASSLGALIPIYEQYF
>16|-|-|TRBJ2-5|TRBV6-6
TGTGCCAGCAGTTTACTAGGAGTTGAAATGGGAGAGACCCAGTACTTC
CASSLLGVEMGETQYF
>12|-|-|TRBJ2-7|TRBV4-2
TGTGCCAGCAGCCACAGGGACTACGAGCAGTACTTC
CASSHRDYEQYF
>14|TRBD1|-|TRBJ2-7|TRBV7-2
TGTGCCAGCAGCGAGGGGACAGGCGCCTACGAGCAGTACTTC
CASSEGTGAYEQYF
>14|TRBD2|-|TRBJ2-5|TRBV9
TGTGCCAGCAGCGTAGCGAGCGGGGCAGAGACCCAGTACTTC
CASSVASGAETQYF
>15|TRBD2|medium-sized|TRBJ2-7|TRBV9
TGTGCCAGCAGCCCCGATAGCGGGACCAGCTACGAGCAGTACTTC
CASSPDSGTSYEQYF
>13|-|-|TRBJ2-5|TRBV29-1
TGCAGCTCTACAGGGGGGGAGTACGAGACCCAGTACTTC
CSSTGGEYETQYF
>11|-|few|TRBJ2-7|TRBV30
TGTGCCTGGAGTGTATTCAACGAGCAGTACTTC
CAWSVFNEQYF
>15|TRBD2|-|TRBJ2-3|TRBV6-6
TGTGCCAGCAGAGGACTAGCGGGACCTACAGATACGCAGTATTTT
CASRGLAGPTDTQYF
>15|-|few|TRBJ1-1|TRBV25-1
TGTGCCAGCAGTGAATCGGGGGCATTGAACACTGAAGCTTTCTTT
CASSESGALNTEAFF
>15|TRBD2|once|TRBJ2-2|TRBV29-1
TGCAGCGTTGTAGCGGGAGGGACGAACACCGGGGAGCTGTTTTTT
CSVVAGGTNTGELFF
>15|-|-|TRBJ1-1|TRBV4-3
TGCGCCAGCAGCCAAGAGTGGGGAGTAAACACTGAAGCTTTCTTT
CASSQEWGVNTEAFF
>14|TRBD1|few|TRBJ2-5|TRBV11-2
TGTGCCAGCAGCACGGGACAGGTCGAAGAGACCCAGTACTTC
CASSTGQVEETQYF
>13|-|-|TRBJ1-1|TRBV30
TGTGCCTGGAGTGATCCCCCGAACACTGAAGCTTTCTTT
CAWSDPPNTEAFF
>15|TRBD1|-|TRBJ1-6|TRBV5-4
TGTGCCAGCAGCTTCGGTAGACAGGGGGATTCACCCCTCCACTTT
CASSFGRQGDSPLHF
>14|-|-|TRBJ1-2|TRBV5-6
TGTGCCAGCACCGAGGACAGCCCTAACTATGGCTACACCTTC
CASTEDSPNYGYTF
>15|TRBD2|-|TRBJ2-5|TRBV11-3
TGTGCCAGCAGCTTAGGGACTAGCGGATCAGAGACCCAGTACTTC
CASSLGTSGSETQYF
>15|TRBD1|-|TRBJ2-5|TRBV28
TGTGCCAGCAGTTTAACAGGGGGGTTTAAGGAGACCCAGTACTTC
CASSLTGGFKETQYF
>15|-|few|TRBJ1-5|TRBV6-1
TGTGCCAGCAGTGAGGCAGGGGAGGGTAATCAGCCCCAGCATTTT
CASSEAGEGNQPQHF
>11|-|few|TRBJ2-7|TRBV25-1
TGTGCCAGCAGTGGAGCCTACGAGCAGTACTTC
CASSGAYEQYF
>16|-|-|TRBJ2-7|TRBV30
TGTGCCTGGAGTGTACTGGGGGGAGGAAACTCCTACGAGCAGTACTTC
CAWSVLGGGNSYEQYF
>12|TRBD1|few|TRBJ1-2|TRBV10-1
TGCGCCAGCCCCACAGGGGACTATGGCTACACCTTC
CASPTGDYGYTF
>15|TRBD1|-|TRBJ2-3|TRBV4-2
TGTGCCAGCAGCCAAGGGGACAGAGACACAGATACGCAGTATTTT
CASSQGDRDTDTQYF
>15|-|-|TRBJ1-1|TRBV6-1
TGTGCCAGCAGTGAATATCAGGGCGGGAGCACTGAAGCTTTCTTT
CASSEYQGGSTEAFF
>16|-|few|TRBJ1-5|TRBV7-8
TGTGCCAGCAGCCCAGAGGCCAGGAGCAGCAATCAGCCCCAGCATTTT
CASSPEARSSNQPQHF
>18|-|-|TRBJ2-7|TRBV4-3
TGCGCCAGCAGCCAAGATGGGGGTGGGGTGGCCCCCTCCTACGAGCAGTACTTC
CASSQDGGGVAPSYEQYF
>14|-|-|TRBJ1-4|TRBV6-5
TGTGCCAGCCGCAGGGGATCGGAGGGGGAAAAACTGTTTTTT
CASRRGSEGEKLFF
>14|-|-|TRBJ1-4|TRBV30
TGTGCCTGGAGTGTAGAGCGGGGGAACGAAAAACTGTTTTTT
CAWSVERGNEKLFF
>16|TRBD1|once|TRBJ1-5|TRBV5-6
TGTGCCAGCAGCTTGCTCGGACAGGGGGCCGCTTCGCCCCAGCATTTT
CASSLLGQGAASPQHF
>13|-|-|TRBJ1-1|TRBV30
TGTGCCTGGAGTGTACGGGGGAACACTGAAGCTTTCTTT
CAWSVRGNTEAFF